What follows are 31 T cell receptor beta chains derived from one specimen sequenced in a study of blood T cell repertoires in COVID-19. The assay was immunoSEQ multiplex PCR, and TCRdb's table has in-frame clones only and misses some. The profile shows 490,000 or so clones, 85% to 90% of them singletons. Material for sequencing was PBMCs or T cells enriched from blood (not recorded which). The receptors come from a woman aged 35 to 49 who had recovered from COVID-19.

The chain links TRBV14 to TRBJ1-1; D not certain. The CDR3 is made up of 13 amino acids. Trimming took off 2 bases at V and 0 bases at J, with 4 bases between the two ends. CDR1 SGHDN and CDR2 FVKESK come from the germline V gene. This CDR3 is CASSQLMNTEAFF. The CDR3 DNA is TGTGCCAGCAGCCAACTTATGAACACTGAAGCTTTCTTT.

The gene calls are TRBV11-3 and TRBJ2-3, with 7 nucleotides matching TRBD1. The CDR3 runs 13 residues. The trim removed 5 bases at V and 4 bases at J, leaving 3 bases unmatched. Germline assignment: CDR1 SGHNT and CDR2 YENEEA. CDR3 amino acids: CASSQGTADTQYF. In DNA form, the CDR3 reads TGTGCCAGCAGCCAAGGGACAGCAGATACGCAGTATTTT.

The rearrangement joins TRBV6-5 to TRBJ2-7; 8 bases align to TRBD2. The trim removed 2 bases at V and 5 bases at J, leaving 8 bases unmatched. Germline CDR1 MNHEY, CDR2 SVGAGI. The CDR3 spans 15 residues. The CDR3 bases are TGTGCCAGCAGTTACGGTACGGGAGGGCCAGACGAGCAGTACTTC. It translates to CASSYGTGGPDEQYF.

There are a few counts of this clone. The chain is built from TRBV9 and TRBJ2-1; D may be TRBD2 (6 bases). Per germline, CDR1 SGDLS and CDR2 YYNGEE. CDR3 length: 15 residues. Trimming pared 0 bases from V and 2 bases from J, leaving 9 bases between. This CDR3 reads CASSVEGGTYNEQFF. CDR3 in DNA: TGTGCCAGCAGCGTAGAGGGCGGGACCTACAATGAGCAGTTCTTC. Together with reference TRBV9 and TRBJ2-1, the CDR3 gives the full variable domain: DSGVTQTPKHLITATGQRVTLRCSPRSGDLSVYWYQQSLDQGLQFLIQYYNGEERAKGNILERFSAQQFPDLHSELNLSSLELGDSALYFCASSVEGGTYNEQFFGPGTRLTVL.

The chain recombines TRBV5-5 with TRBJ1-1; no firm D call. CDR3 length: 15 amino acids. Germline lookup yields CDR1 SGHKS and CDR2 YYEKEE (reference sequence). The germline V and J ends were trimmed by 8 bases and 5 bases, with 22 bases remaining between them. CDR3 bases: TGTGCCAGTAATAAGGGTGGTGTGCGGGAAACTGAAGCTTTCTTT. This gives the protein CASNKGGVRETEAFF.

CDR3 loop: CASSLWGGEEATNYGYTF. Written as DNA, the CDR3 is TGTGCCAGCAGCTTATGGGGGGGCGAGGAAGCGACTAACTATGGCTACACCTTC. The genes are TRBV7-6 and TRBJ1-2, with a possible D match to TRBD1 (6 bases). The CDR3 length is 18 residues. The V end was cut by 2 bases, the J end by 0 bases, with 19 bases between. Germline CDR1 is SGHVS and CDR2 is FNYEAQ.

This sequence joins TRBV5-1 and TRBJ1-1; the match to TRBD1 covers 10 bases. Germline V gives CDR1 SGHRS, CDR2 YFSETQ. This CDR3 region has 15 residues. Unmatched junction bases numbered 4, after V lost 4 bases and J lost 1 base. The CDR3 loop reads CASSLRTGGNTEAFF. CDR3 in DNA: TGCGCCAGCAGCCTTCGGACAGGGGGGAACACTGAAGCTTTCTTT.

The chain combines TRBV7-8 with TRBJ1-6; tentative D call: TRBD1 (5 bases). V was pared by 0 bases and J by 10 bases, with 10 bases between. The CDR3 extends over 14 amino acids. Looked up from germline, CDR1 is SGHVS and CDR2 is FQNEAQ. The CDR3 DNA reads TGTGCCAGCAGCTTAGCCAGGGAATTATCACCCCTCCACTTT. This translates into CASSLARELSPLHF.

V is TRBV27 and J is TRBJ1-2, with 9 nucleotides matching TRBD1. The CDR3 consists of 16 residues. Trimming at V came to 4 bases and at J to 6 bases, leaving 12 bases not matched to a gene. Germline CDR1 reads MNHEY; CDR2 reads SMNVEV (reference sequence). The DNA for the CDR3 is TGTGCCAGCAGTTCCTTGACACAGGGGGCCTTTAATGGCTACACCTTC. Protein: CASSSLTQGAFNGYTF.

The gene calls are TRBV7-2 and TRBJ1-2; 8 nucleotides line up with TRBD1. The germline gives CDR1 SGHTA, CDR2 FQGNSA. The CDR3 is 15 amino acids. The V segment lost 4 bases and the J segment 2 bases; nucleotides outside the gene matches: 6. The CDR3 coding sequence is TGTGCCAGCAGCTCAACCCGGGACAGGAACTATGGCTACACCTTC. This sequence encodes CASSSTRDRNYGYTF.

The J gene is TRBJ1-2, the V gene TRBV4-3, with 8 nucleotides matching TRBD1. The junction had 8 bases not matched to a gene; V was cut back by 2 bases and J by 3 bases. The germline V gene has CDR1 LGHNA and CDR2 YSLEER. The CDR3 extends over 16 amino acids. CDR3 DNA: TGCGCCAGCAGCCAATCAGGGCGACAGGGGTACTATGGCTACACCTTC. As protein: CASSQSGRQGYYGYTF.

This chain links TRBV28 with TRBJ1-1; D is undetermined. The V gene lost 7 bases and the J gene lost 1 base, with 7 bases spanning the gap. Germline loops: CDR1 MDHEN, CDR2 SYDVKM. This CDR3 region has 12 residues. The CDR3 DNA reads TGTGCCAGCACCCTGAGGAACACTGAAGCTTTCTTT. Protein: CASTLRNTEAFF. Drawing the rest from reference TRBV28 and TRBJ1-1, the complete variable domain is DVKVTQSSRYLVKRTGEKVFLECVQDMDHENMFWYRQDPGLGLRLIYFSYDVKMKEKGDIPEGYSVSREKKERFSLILESASTNQTSMYLCASTLRNTEAFFGQGTRLTVV.

The chain joins TRBV7-2 to TRBJ2-7; tentative D call: TRBD2 (5 bases). The V and J ends lost 3 bases and 1 base respectively, with 10 bases between them. Germline V gene lookup returns CDR1 SGHTA and CDR2 FQGNSA. The length of the CDR3 is 14 residues. The CDR3 sequence: CASSFGVGSYEQYF. CDR3 coding DNA: TGTGCCAGCAGCTTCGGGGTGGGATCCTACGAGCAGTACTTC.

The genes are TRBV29-1 and TRBJ1-2; weak D call: TRBD1 (5 bases). The CDR3 consists of 13 residues. The germline V gene encodes CDR1 SQVTM and CDR2 ANQGSEA. V gave up 7 bases and J gave up 3 bases, with 15 bases separating them. The CDR3, as DNA: TGCAGCGCCGAGGGAGGGACGGACTATGGCTACACCTTC. The encoded protein is CSAEGGTDYGYTF.

This clone was seen a handful of times. This chain uses TRBV16 with TRBJ1-5, with D possibly TRBD1 on 6 matching bases. V gave up 4 bases and J gave up 2 bases, with 12 bases separating them. This CDR3 spans 15 amino acids. Germline lookup yields CDR1 KGHSY and CDR2 FQNENV. DNA of the CDR3: TGTGCCAGCAGCCCGGACAGTCGAGGCAATCAGCCCCAGCATTTT. It specifies CASSPDSRGNQPQHF. The full variable domain, its missing parts supplied by reference TRBV16 and TRBJ1-5, is GEEVAQTPKHLVRGEGQKAKLYCAPIKGHSYVFWYQQVLKNEFKFLISFQNENVFDETGMPKERFSAKCLPNSPCSLEIQATKLEDSAVYFCASSPDSRGNQPQHFGDGTRLSIL.

V gene TRBV6-4 combines with J gene TRBJ2-1; D call uncertain. The length of the CDR3 is 15 residues. V was pared by 0 bases and J by 4 bases, with 10 bases between. Germline loops: CDR1 MRHNA, CDR2 SNTAGT. The CDR3 loop is CASSDSGEAYNEQFF. The CDR3, as DNA: TGTGCCAGCAGTGACTCGGGTGAGGCTTACAATGAGCAGTTCTTC.

V and J are TRBV24-1 and TRBJ2-5, with 16 bases identical to TRBD2. Germline V gene sequence: CDR1 KGHDR, CDR2 SFDVKD. The CDR3 has 18 residues. V was pared by 2 bases and J by 2 bases, with 4 bases of the junction left unmatched. CDR3 nucleotide sequence: TGTGCCACCAGTGATTCGGGGACTAGCGGGAGGGTTCAAGAGACCCAGTACTTC. Translation: CATSDSGTSGRVQETQYF.

The V call is TRBV6-5, the J call TRBJ1-1, with TRBD1 as a possible D gene (5 bases). This CDR3 region has 15 residues. Germline V gene sequence: CDR1 MNHEY, CDR2 SVGAGI. V was cut by 4 bases and J by 0 bases, with 12 bases left in between. CDR3 in DNA: TGTGCCAGCAGTTGGGGCAGGGAAATGAACACTGAAGCTTTCTTT. As protein: CASSWGREMNTEAFF.

This rearrangement joins TRBV10-1 to TRBJ2-3; D ambiguous. Germline CDR1 and CDR2: WNHNN and SYGVQD (reference sequence). V lost 8 bases and J 4 bases, leaving 19 bases between the germline ends. This CDR3 comprises 15 residues. CDR3 in DNA: TGCGCCAGCTACTGTGCGAACCCCGCACCAGATACGCAGTATTTT. Its protein product is CASYCANPAPDTQYF.

The chain couples TRBV30 to TRBJ2-7, with D tentatively TRBD2 (6 bases). V lost 0 bases to trimming and J lost 6 bases, with 12 bases between them. This CDR3 has 13 amino acids. Looked up from germline, CDR1 is GTSNPN and CDR2 is SVGIG (reference sequence). The DNA for the CDR3 is TGTGCCTGGAGTGTGACGGGAGCGGGCGAGCAGTACTTC. Protein: CAWSVTGAGEQYF.

The count of this clone is one. The genes are TRBV6-6 and TRBJ2-4; possible D gene TRBD2, 5 bases. The germline gives CDR1 MNHNY, CDR2 SVGAGI (reference sequence). The CDR3 has 12 residues. V gave up 11 bases and J gave up 8 bases, with 16 bases separating them. CDR3 DNA: TGTGCCGCCCGGCGGGCCCAGGACATTCAGTACTTC. It specifies CAARRAQDIQYF.

In DNA form, the CDR3 reads TGTGCCAGCAGCTTGGCCGTTTACACCGGGGAGCTGTTTTTT. This sequence encodes CASSLAVYTGELFF. V is TRBV5-5 and J is TRBJ2-2; D uncertain. Trimming cost V 0 bases and J 3 bases, with 6 bases left between them. The CDR3 totals 14 residues. CDR1 and CDR2 (germline): SGHKS, YYEKEE (reference sequence).

The V call is TRBV6-5, the J call TRBJ1-2; tentative D call: TRBD1 (6 bases). CDR3 length equals 15 residues. V was shortened by 6 bases and J by 0 bases, with 14 bases between the two germline ends. From germline, CDR1 is MNHEY and CDR2 SVGAGI. Here the CDR3 DNA reads TGTGCCAGCAGCGATGGACAGATTTCTAACTATGGCTACACCTTC. This sequence encodes CASSDGQISNYGYTF.

The chain links TRBV7-9 to TRBJ2-7, with a tentative D call TRBD2 (6 bases). Trimming took off 1 base at V and 2 bases at J, with 9 bases between the two ends. Germline V CDR1 and CDR2: SEHNR, FQNEAQ (reference sequence). The CDR3 totals 14 residues. CDR3 sequence reads: CASSLDGGTYEQYF. CDR3 DNA: TGTGCCAGCAGCTTAGACGGGGGAACCTACGAGCAGTACTTC.

The chain recombines TRBV15 with TRBJ2-5; possible D gene TRBD2, 6 bases. The germline V gene encodes CDR1 LNHNV and CDR2 YYDKDF (reference sequence). V was clipped by 3 bases and J by 2 bases, with 7 bases between them. The CDR3 has 13 amino acids. For the CDR3, the DNA is TGTGCCACCAGCAGGGGGAGGCAAGAGACCCAGTACTTC. This translates into CATSRGRQETQYF.

This clone was observed a single time. The chain has TRBV19 and TRBJ2-1; TRBD2 matches 12 bases. The germline V gene encodes CDR1 LNHDA and CDR2 SQIVND (reference sequence). The CDR3 totals 16 residues. J gave up 9 bases and V 8 bases, and 14 bases lay outside the gene matches. The CDR3 region has the DNA TGTGCCAGTCCTATGTGGACTAGCGGGATTTCGGGTGAGCAGTTCTTC. This sequence encodes CASPMWTSGISGEQFF.

This rearrangement joins TRBV4-3 to TRBJ1-2, with 7 nucleotides matching TRBD1. This CDR3 has 14 amino acids. Germline V CDR1 and CDR2: LGHNA, YSLEER. Trimming cost V 5 bases and J 0 bases; bases outside gene matches: 3. CDR3 sequence reads: CASSLDRSNYGYTF. The CDR3, as DNA: TGCGCCAGCAGCTTGGACAGGTCTAACTATGGCTACACCTTC.

The chain combines TRBV10-3 with TRBJ2-3, with D unresolved. The CDR3 loop spans 12 amino acids. V dropped 0 bases and J dropped 5 bases, with 3 bases sitting between them. Germline CDR1 and CDR2: ENHRY and SYGVKD. The CDR3 is CAISESRDTQYF. CDR3 sequence (DNA): TGTGCCATCAGTGAGTCGAGAGATACGCAGTATTTT.

The CDR3 bases are TGTGCCAGCAGCCCAGACAGGGAGAATGGCTACACCTTC. Translated, it gives CASSPDRENGYTF. The chain employs TRBV7-9 and TRBJ1-2; TRBD1 aligns across 7 bases. J was trimmed by 6 bases and V by 5 bases; bases with no gene match: 6. In germline, CDR1 is SEHNR, CDR2 FQNEAQ (reference sequence). The CDR3 is 13 amino acids.

V and J are TRBV6-5 and TRBJ1-3; a possible D gene is TRBD1 (6 bases). CDR1 is MNHEY and CDR2 is SVGAGI in the germline V gene. Trimming removed 7 bases at V and 2 bases at J, with 15 bases between. The CDR3 spans 15 residues. CDR3 protein: CASTTTGRTGNTIYF. As DNA, the CDR3 is TGTGCCAGCACAACAACAGGGCGGACTGGAAACACCATATATTTT.

This clone was counted a single time. The V gene is TRBV27, the J gene TRBJ1-6, with a weak D call TRBD1 (6 bases). Trimming removed 2 bases from V and 10 bases from J, with 12 bases in between. Germline V gene lookup returns CDR1 MNHEY and CDR2 SMNVEV (reference sequence). There are 14 residues in the CDR3. CDR3 region: CASSLRGSGSPLHF. As DNA, the CDR3 is TGTGCCAGCAGTTTAAGGGGGTCTGGATCACCCCTCCACTTT.